Presented here are 3 T cell receptor beta chains from one specimen sequenced in a study of blood T cells in healthy people across ages. A sample-barcoded 5' primer and a J-beta primer mix were used in a second PCR of about 7 to 12 cycles. Each CDR3 protein is one row after TCRdb ran MiXCR on the 5' RACE reads. Among about 650,000 distinct CDR3 sequences listed, approximately 52% were seen once. The sample taken for sequencing was blood. Receptors were obtained from an elderly woman in good health.

The chain couples TRBV5-1 to TRBJ1-1, with D unclear. V was shortened by 0 bases and J by 5 bases, with 11 bases between the two germline ends. From germline, CDR1 is SGHRS and CDR2 YFSETQ. The CDR3 contains 14 residues. This CDR3 is CASSLDGSLTEAFF. For the CDR3, the DNA is TGCGCCAGCAGCTTGGATGGTAGTCTGACTGAAGCTTTCTTT.

Notes on this clonotype: A read error may explain this, as a much larger clone is one base away. The CDR3, as DNA: TGCAGTCGGCTGATGTATGGCTACACCTTC. It specifies CSRLMYGYTF. The chain has TRBV29-1 and TRBJ1-2; D is unresolved. Per germline, CDR1 SQVTM and CDR2 ANQGSEA. The CDR3 extends over 10 amino acids. The whole variable domain, filled in from reference TRBV29-1 and TRBJ1-2, reads SAVISQKPSRDICQRGTSLTIQCQVDSQVTMMFWYRQQPGQSLTLIATANQGSEATYESGFVIDKFPISRPNLTFSTLTVSNMSPEDSSIYLCSRLMYGYTFGSGTRLTVV.

This clonotype occurred once. The chain links TRBV29-1 to TRBJ1-3; D gene uncertain. Trimming removed 5 bases at V and 0 bases at J, with 8 bases between. Per germline, CDR1 SQVTM and CDR2 ANQGSEA. This CDR3 has 13 residues. CDR3 nucleotide sequence: TGCAGCGTTTTGCGCAACTCTGGAAACACCATATATTTT. Its translation: CSVLRNSGNTIYF.